This TCR beta chain was recorded in a study of kidney transplant recipient with SARS-CoV-2 infection. This clonotype showed up many times. MiXCR, applied by TCRdb to the reads, yields one record per CDR3 protein. The sample consists of 200,000 to 300,000 distinct CDR3 sequences, under 35% of them appearing once. Trimming took 5 bases from V and 4 from J, leaving 23 bases between them. CDR3 length: 17 residues. Germline CDR1 MGHDK, CDR2 SYGVNS. The chain joins TRBV25-1 to TRBJ1-2; no firm D call. The receptor was isolated from a male patient in his 30s who had COVID-19 and was a kidney transplant recipient. Some of the T cells might come from the graft donor. Source: a blood sample, taken at baseline and on day 111 from a kidney transplant recipient. The CDR3 spells CASSLIQELGKTYGYTF. Written as DNA, the CDR3 is TGTGCCAGCAGTCTGATACAAGAACTGGGAAAGACCTATGGCTACACCTTC.